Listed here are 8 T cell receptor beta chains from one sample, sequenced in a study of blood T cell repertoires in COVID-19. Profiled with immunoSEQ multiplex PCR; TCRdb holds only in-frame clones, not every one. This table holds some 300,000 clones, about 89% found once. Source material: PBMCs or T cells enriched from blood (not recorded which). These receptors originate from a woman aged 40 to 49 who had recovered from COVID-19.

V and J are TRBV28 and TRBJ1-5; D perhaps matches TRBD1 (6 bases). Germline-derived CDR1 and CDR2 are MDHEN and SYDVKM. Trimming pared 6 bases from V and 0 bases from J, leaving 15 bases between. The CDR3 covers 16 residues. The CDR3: CASSLGTISSNQPQHF. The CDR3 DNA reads TGTGCCAGCAGCCTCGGGACAATTTCTAGCAATCAGCCCCAGCATTTT. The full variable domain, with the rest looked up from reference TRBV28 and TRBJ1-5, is DVKVTQSSRYLVKRTGEKVFLECVQDMDHENMFWYRQDPGLGLRLIYFSYDVKMKEKGDIPEGYSVSREKKERFSLILESASTNQTSMYLCASSLGTISSNQPQHFGDGTRLSIL.

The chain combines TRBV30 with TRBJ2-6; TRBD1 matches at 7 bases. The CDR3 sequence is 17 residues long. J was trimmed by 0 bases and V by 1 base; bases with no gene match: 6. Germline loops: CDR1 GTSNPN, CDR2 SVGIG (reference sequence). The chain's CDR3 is CAWSAGQLNSGANVLTF. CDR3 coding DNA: TGTGCCTGGAGTGCGGGACAGTTGAACTCTGGGGCCAACGTCCTGACTTTC.

The CDR3 reads CASSQTLVVPGPWTMNTEAFF. For the CDR3, the DNA is TGCGCCAGCAGCCAAACTCTGGTCGTCCCGGGCCCCTGGACAATGAACACTGAAGCTTTCTTT. This chain connects TRBV4-1 to TRBJ1-1, with D possibly being TRBD1 (5 bases). The V and J ends lost 2 bases and 0 bases respectively, with 28 bases between them. This CDR3 spans 21 amino acids. Germline lookup yields CDR1 MGHRA and CDR2 YSYEKL.

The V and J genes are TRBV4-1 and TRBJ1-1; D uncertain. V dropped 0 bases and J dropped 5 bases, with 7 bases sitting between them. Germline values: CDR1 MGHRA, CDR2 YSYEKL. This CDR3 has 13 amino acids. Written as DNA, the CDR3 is TGCGCCAGCAGCCAAGACCCCCGGACTGAAGCTTTCTTT. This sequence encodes CASSQDPRTEAFF.

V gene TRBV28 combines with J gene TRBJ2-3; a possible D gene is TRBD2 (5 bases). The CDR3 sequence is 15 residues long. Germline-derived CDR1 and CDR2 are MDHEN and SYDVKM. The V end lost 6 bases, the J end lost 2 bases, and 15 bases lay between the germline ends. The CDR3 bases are TGTGCCAGCAGCCTTGGGAGTCGCGACACAGATACGCAGTATTTT. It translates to CASSLGSRDTDTQYF.

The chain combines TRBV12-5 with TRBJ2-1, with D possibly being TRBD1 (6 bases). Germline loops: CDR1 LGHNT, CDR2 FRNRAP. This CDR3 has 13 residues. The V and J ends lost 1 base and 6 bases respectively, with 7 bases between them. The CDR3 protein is CASGLAGVNEQFF. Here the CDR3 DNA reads TGTGCTAGTGGTTTGGCAGGGGTCAATGAGCAGTTCTTC.

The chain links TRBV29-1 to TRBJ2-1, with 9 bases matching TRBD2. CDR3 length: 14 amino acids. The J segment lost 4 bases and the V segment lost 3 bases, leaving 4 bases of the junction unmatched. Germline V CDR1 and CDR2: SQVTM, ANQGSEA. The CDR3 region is CSVDDSGGYNEQFF. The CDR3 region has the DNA TGCAGCGTTGACGATAGCGGGGGATACAATGAGCAGTTCTTC.

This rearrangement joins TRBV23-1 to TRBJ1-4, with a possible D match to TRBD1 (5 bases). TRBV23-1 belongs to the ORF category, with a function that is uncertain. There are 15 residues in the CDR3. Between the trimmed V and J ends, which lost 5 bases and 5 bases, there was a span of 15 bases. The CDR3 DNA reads TGCGCCAGCAGTTCCCGGAGCAGGGTAAATGAAAAACTGTTTTTT. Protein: CASSSRSRVNEKLFF.